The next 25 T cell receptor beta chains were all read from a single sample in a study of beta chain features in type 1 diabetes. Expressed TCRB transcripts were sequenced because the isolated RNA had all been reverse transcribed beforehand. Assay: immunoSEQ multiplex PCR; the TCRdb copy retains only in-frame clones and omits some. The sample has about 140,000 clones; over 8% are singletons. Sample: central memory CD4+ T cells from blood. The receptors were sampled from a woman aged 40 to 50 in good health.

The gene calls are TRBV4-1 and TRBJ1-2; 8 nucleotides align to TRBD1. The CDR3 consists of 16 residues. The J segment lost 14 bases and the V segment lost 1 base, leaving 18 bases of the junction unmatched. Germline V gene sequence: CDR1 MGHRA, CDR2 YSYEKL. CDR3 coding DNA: TGCGCCAGCAGCCAAGGTCCCGGGACAGGTTCTCTAGGGTTTACCTTC. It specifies CASSQGPGTGSLGFTF.

The CDR3 is CASSTTGLETQYF. The CDR3 bases are TGTGCCAGTAGTACGACAGGGTTGGAGACCCAGTACTTC. The gene calls are TRBV19 and TRBJ2-5; TRBD1 agrees at 7 bases. V gave up 4 bases and J gave up 5 bases; unmatched junction bases: 4. The CDR3 sequence is 13 residues long. CDR1 LNHDA and CDR2 SQIVND come from the germline V gene (reference sequence).

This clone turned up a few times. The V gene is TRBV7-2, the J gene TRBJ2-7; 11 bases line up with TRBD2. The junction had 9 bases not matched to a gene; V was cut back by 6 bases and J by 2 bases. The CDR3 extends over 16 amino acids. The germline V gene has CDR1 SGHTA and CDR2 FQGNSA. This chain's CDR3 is CASRSAGTSGAYEQYF. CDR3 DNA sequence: TGTGCCAGCAGATCTGCCGGGACTAGCGGTGCCTACGAGCAGTACTTC.

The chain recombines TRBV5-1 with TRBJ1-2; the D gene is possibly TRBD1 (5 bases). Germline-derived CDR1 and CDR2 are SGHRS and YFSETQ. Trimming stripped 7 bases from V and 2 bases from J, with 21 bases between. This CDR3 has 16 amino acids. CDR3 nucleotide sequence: TGCGCCAGCTCCCCGGGCGGGGGTAGGGGCAACTATGGCTACACCTTC. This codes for CASSPGGGRGNYGYTF. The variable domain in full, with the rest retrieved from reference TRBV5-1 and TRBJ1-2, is KAGVTQTPRYLIKTRGQQVTLSCSPISGHRSVSWYQQTPGQGLQFLFEYFSETQRNKGNFPGRFSGRQFSNSRSEMNVSTLELGDSALYLCASSPGGGRGNYGYTFGSGTRLTVV.

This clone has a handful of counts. The CDR3 loop reads CASSVDRRREKLFF. The CDR3 DNA reads as TGTGCCAGCAGCGTGGACAGGCGGAGAGAAAAACTGTTTTTT. The chain has TRBV5-6 and TRBJ1-4, with TRBD1 matching over 7 bases. From germline, CDR1 is SGHDT and CDR2 YYEEEE. The CDR3 runs to 14 residues. Trimming took 4 bases from V and 8 from J; bases not matched to a gene: 8.

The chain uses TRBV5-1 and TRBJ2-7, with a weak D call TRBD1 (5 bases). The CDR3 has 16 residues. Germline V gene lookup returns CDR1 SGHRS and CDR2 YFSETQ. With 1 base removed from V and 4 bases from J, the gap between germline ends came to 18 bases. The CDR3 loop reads CASSLIVSGNPYEQYF. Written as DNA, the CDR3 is TGCGCCAGCAGCTTGATCGTTTCAGGGAACCCTTACGAGCAGTACTTC.

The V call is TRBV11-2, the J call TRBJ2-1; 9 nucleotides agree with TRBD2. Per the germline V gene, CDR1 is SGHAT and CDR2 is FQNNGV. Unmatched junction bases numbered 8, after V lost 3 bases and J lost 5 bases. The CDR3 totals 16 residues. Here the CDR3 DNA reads TGTGCCAGCAGCTTGTTGGGTAGCGGGGGACACAATGAGCAGTTCTTC. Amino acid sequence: CASSLLGSGGHNEQFF.

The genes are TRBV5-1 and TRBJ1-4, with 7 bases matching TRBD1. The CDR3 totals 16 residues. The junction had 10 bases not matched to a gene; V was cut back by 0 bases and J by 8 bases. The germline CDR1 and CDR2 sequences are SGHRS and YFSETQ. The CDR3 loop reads CASSLGQGVFGEKLFF. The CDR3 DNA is TGCGCCAGCAGCTTGGGACAGGGTGTTTTCGGGGAAAAACTGTTTTTT.

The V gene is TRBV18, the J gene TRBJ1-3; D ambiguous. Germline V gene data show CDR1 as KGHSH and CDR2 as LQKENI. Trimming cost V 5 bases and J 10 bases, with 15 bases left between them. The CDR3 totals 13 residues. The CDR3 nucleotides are TGTGCCAGCTCATCCGACGTGGGCTCGACCATATATTTT. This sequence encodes CASSSDVGSTIYF.

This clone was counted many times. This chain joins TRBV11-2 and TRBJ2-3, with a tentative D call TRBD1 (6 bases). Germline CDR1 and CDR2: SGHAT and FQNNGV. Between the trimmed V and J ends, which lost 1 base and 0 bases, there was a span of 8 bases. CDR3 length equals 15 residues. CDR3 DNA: TGTGCCAGCAGCTTAGCGGGGACAAGCACAGATACGCAGTATTTT. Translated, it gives CASSLAGTSTDTQYF.

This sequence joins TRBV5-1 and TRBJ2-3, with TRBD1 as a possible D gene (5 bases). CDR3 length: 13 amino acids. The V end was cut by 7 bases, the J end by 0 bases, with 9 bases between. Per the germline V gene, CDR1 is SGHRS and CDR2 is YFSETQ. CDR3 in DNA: TGCGCCAGCGGCCAGGGAAGCACAGATACGCAGTATTTT. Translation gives CASGQGSTDTQYF.

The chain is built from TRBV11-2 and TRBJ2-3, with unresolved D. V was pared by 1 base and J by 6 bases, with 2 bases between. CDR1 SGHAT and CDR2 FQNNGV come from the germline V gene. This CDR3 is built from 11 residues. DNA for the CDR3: TGTGCCAGCAGCTTAGCTGATACGCAGTATTTT. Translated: CASSLADTQYF. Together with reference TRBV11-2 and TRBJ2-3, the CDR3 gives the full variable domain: EAGVAQSPRYKIIEKRQSVAFWCNPISGHATLYWYQQILGQGPKLLIQFQNNGVVDDSQLPKDRFSAERLKGVDSTLKIQPAKLEDSAVYLCASSLADTQYFGPGTRLTVL.

This chain's CDR3 is CASSSWSDRDGYTF. The CDR3 DNA is TGTGCCAGCAGTTCTTGGAGTGACAGGGATGGCTACACCTTC. The gene calls are TRBV6-5 and TRBJ1-2, with 7 nucleotides matching TRBD1. The CDR3 spans 14 residues. V was clipped by 4 bases and J by 6 bases; unmatched bases: 8. Per the germline V gene, CDR1 is MNHEY and CDR2 is SVGAGI.

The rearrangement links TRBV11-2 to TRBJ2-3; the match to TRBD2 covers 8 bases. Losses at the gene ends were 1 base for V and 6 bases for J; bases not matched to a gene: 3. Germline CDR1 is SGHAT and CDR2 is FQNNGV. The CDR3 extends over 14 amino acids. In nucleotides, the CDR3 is TGTGCCAGCAGCTTAGCGGGGGGGCATGATACGCAGTATTTT. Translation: CASSLAGGHDTQYF.

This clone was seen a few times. CDR3 residues: CASSFMRNGYTF. CDR3 DNA: TGTGCCAGCAGTTTTATGCGAAATGGCTACACCTTC. The chain is built from TRBV28 and TRBJ1-2, with no clear D. Germline lookup yields CDR1 MDHEN and CDR2 SYDVKM. Trimming shortened V by 3 bases and J by 6 bases, and 8 bases separated the two germline ends. CDR3 length: 12 residues.

CDR3 loop: CASSLGRGPDTQYF. CDR3 nucleotides: TGTGCCAGCAGTTTAGGTAGAGGGCCAGATACGCAGTATTTT. The rearrangement joins TRBV27 to TRBJ2-3; possible D gene TRBD2, 5 bases. In germline, CDR1 is MNHEY, CDR2 SMNVEV (reference sequence). Trimming took 2 bases from V and 4 from J, leaving 10 bases between them. There are 14 residues in the CDR3.

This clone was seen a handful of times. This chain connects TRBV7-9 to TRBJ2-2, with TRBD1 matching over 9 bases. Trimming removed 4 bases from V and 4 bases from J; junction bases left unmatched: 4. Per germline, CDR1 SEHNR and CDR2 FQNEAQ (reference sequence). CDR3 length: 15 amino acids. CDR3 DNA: TGTGCCAGCAGCTCGGGACAGGGCCTCACCGGGGAGCTGTTTTTT. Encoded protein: CASSSGQGLTGELFF.

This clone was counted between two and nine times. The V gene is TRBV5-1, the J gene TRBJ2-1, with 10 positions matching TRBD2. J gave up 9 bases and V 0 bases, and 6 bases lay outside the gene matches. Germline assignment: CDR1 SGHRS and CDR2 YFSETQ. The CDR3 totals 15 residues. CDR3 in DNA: TGCGCCAGCAGCTTGGACTGGCTAGCGGGGGCTGAGCAGTTCTTC. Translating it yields CASSLDWLAGAEQFF.

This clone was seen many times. The CDR3 nucleotides read TGTGCCAGCAGCCGCTGGGACAGGGTGAGGGAGACCCAGTACTTC. Translated: CASSRWDRVRETQYF. The rearrangement links TRBV7-2 to TRBJ2-5; 9 bases agree with TRBD1. In germline, CDR1 is SGHTA, CDR2 FQGNSA. The CDR3 runs to 15 residues. Trimming cost V 5 bases and J 5 bases; bases outside gene matches: 9.

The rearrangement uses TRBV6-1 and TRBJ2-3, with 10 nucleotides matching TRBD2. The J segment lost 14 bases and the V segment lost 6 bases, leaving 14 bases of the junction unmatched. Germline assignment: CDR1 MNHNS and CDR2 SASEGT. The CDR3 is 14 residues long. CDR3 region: CASSSGTSVPAGYF. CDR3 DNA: TGTGCCAGCAGCTCCGGGACTAGCGTGCCGGCTGGGTATTTT.

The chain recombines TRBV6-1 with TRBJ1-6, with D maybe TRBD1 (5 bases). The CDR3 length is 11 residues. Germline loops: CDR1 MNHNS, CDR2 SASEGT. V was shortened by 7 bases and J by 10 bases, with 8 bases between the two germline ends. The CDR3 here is CASMRGSPLHF. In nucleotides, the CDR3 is TGTGCCAGCATGCGGGGCTCACCCCTCCACTTT.

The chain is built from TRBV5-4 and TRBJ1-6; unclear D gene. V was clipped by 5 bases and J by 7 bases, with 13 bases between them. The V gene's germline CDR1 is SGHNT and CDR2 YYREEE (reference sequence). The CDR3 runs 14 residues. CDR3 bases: TGTGCCAGCAGACTCGGGGTCCCGAATTCACCCCTCCACTTT. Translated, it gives CASRLGVPNSPLHF.

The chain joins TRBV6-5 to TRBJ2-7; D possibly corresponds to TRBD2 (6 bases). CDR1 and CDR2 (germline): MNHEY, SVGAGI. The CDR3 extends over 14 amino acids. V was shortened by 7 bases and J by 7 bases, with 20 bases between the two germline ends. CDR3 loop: CASISSDPPWEQYF. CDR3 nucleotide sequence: TGTGCCAGCATCTCTAGCGACCCGCCCTGGGAGCAGTACTTC.

CDR3 residues: CASRSQRGYGEQFF. The CDR3 nucleotides read TGTGCCAGCAGGAGCCAGCGGGGGTACGGTGAGCAGTTCTTC. This chain uses TRBV11-3 with TRBJ2-1; 8 positions agree with TRBD2. The CDR3 sequence is 14 residues long. With 6 bases clipped from V and 9 bases from J, the junction kept 10 bases outside the gene matches. The germline V gene encodes CDR1 SGHNT and CDR2 YENEEA.

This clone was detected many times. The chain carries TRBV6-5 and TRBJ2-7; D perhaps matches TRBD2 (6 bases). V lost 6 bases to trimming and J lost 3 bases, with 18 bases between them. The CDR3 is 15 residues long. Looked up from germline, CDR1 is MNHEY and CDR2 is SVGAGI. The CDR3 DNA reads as TGTGCCAGCAGCCCGGTTTGGGATAGCGGCTACGAGCAGTACTTC. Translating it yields CASSPVWDSGYEQYF.